Below are 22 T cell receptor beta chains sequenced from a single sample in a study of T cells in Graves' hyperthyroidism and ophthalmopathy (dated by TCRdb to the late 2010s). The receptor library was made with multiplex PCR. Instrument used: Illumina HiSeq 2000. TCR beta CDR3 regions were amplified from RNA transcripts. The first round of RT-PCR for the TCR CDR3 was performed with the HTBI primer set and the Qiagen OneStep RT-PCR kit. TCRdb reanalyzed the raw reads on its own, using fastp at Q25 for trimming and MiXCR for clone calling, and kept in-frame beta chains. Each entry merges the rows of one CDR3 protein and shows their most common DNA and genes. This sample is represented by about 610,000 distinct CDR3 sequences; approximately 44% of them were singletons. Clones ranked in the top ten supply around 7.7% of the sample. Sequencing was done on a sample of peripheral blood or thyroid tissue (not recorded which). Every receptor here comes from a woman between 18 and 30 years old with Graves' hyperthyroidism.

This clonotype was detected many times. The chain employs TRBV10-3 and TRBJ1-5; D is perhaps TRBD1 (6 bases). CDR1 is ENHRY, CDR2 SYGVKD, per germline. The CDR3 extends over 13 amino acids. The V and J ends lost 0 bases and 7 bases respectively, with 7 bases between them. The CDR3 coding sequence is TGTGCCATCAGTGAGTCAGGACAGCAGCCCCAGCATTTT. Translating it yields CAISESGQQPQHF.

This clonotype showed up just once. This chain connects TRBV7-2 to TRBJ2-2; tentatively, D is TRBD1 (7 bases). This CDR3 has 18 residues. Germline V gene sequence: CDR1 SGHTA, CDR2 FQGNSA. V was cut by 0 bases and J by 4 bases, with 18 bases left in between. CDR3 sequence (DNA): TGTGCCAGCAGCTTAGCTCCACGGTCAGGGGGGATCACCGGGGAGCTGTTTTTT. The encoded protein is CASSLAPRSGGITGELFF.

This clonotype was observed at least ten times. The chain joins TRBV6-5 to TRBJ2-7; 10 bases map to TRBD2. Germline values: CDR1 MNHEY, CDR2 SVGAGI. The CDR3 length is 15 residues. The V and J ends lost 5 bases and 4 bases, in that order; junction bases with no gene match: 8. The CDR3 is CASSTRTSGKYEQYF. The DNA of the CDR3 is TGTGCCAGCAGTACCCGGACTAGCGGAAAATACGAGCAGTACTTC.

This clonotype was seen at least ten times. The chain employs TRBV6-5 and TRBJ1-4; D remains ambiguous. The germline V gene encodes CDR1 MNHEY and CDR2 SVGAGI. CDR3 length equals 17 residues. The V end was cut by 0 bases, the J end by 5 bases, with 16 bases between. This chain's CDR3 is CASSYSILDLGNEKLFF. The CDR3 coding sequence is TGTGCCAGCAGTTACTCGATTTTGGACCTCGGAAATGAAAAACTGTTTTTT.

The V and J genes are TRBV20-1 and TRBJ1-6; D gene uncertain. The CDR3 runs to 12 residues. Germline V gene sequence: CDR1 DFQATT, CDR2 SNEGSKA (reference sequence). Trimming removed 8 bases at V and 6 bases at J, with 11 bases between. This chain's CDR3 is CSYEAGNSPLHF. The CDR3 DNA sequence: TGCAGTTACGAGGCCGGTAATTCACCCCTCCACTTT.

V usage is TRBV29-1 and J usage is TRBJ1-2, with 9 bases identical to TRBD1. Germline CDR1 is SQVTM and CDR2 is ANQGSEA. V shed 7 bases, J shed 8 bases, and the junction held 2 bases outside the gene matches. CDR3 length: 10 amino acids. CDR3 region: CSGTGDGYTF. CDR3 nucleotide sequence: TGCAGCGGGACAGGGGACGGCTACACCTTC.

This clonotype was observed many times. This rearrangement joins TRBV6-5 to TRBJ2-5; 7 bases are shared with TRBD1. The CDR3 is 16 amino acids. The trim removed 2 bases at V and 0 bases at J, leaving 6 bases unmatched. CDR1 is MNHEY and CDR2 is SVGAGI in the germline V gene. CDR3: CASSYTPTGYQETQYF. CDR3 DNA sequence: TGTGCCAGCAGTTACACCCCGACAGGGTACCAAGAGACCCAGTACTTC.

This clonotype has at least ten counts. The V gene is TRBV15, the J gene TRBJ2-7; D possibly corresponds to TRBD2 (6 bases). V dropped 5 bases and J dropped 2 bases, with 13 bases sitting between them. CDR1 is LNHNV, CDR2 YYDKDF, per germline (reference sequence). The CDR3 runs 14 residues. CDR3 nucleotide sequence: TGTGCCACCAGCGGAGGGCCACGGGCCTACGAGCAGTACTTC. Protein product: CATSGGPRAYEQYF.

This clonotype was observed at least ten times. The CDR3 sequence is CASSLDRLNEKLFF. The DNA for the CDR3 is TGTGCCAGCAGCTTAGACAGGCTCAATGAAAAACTGTTTTTT. V and J are TRBV7-8 and TRBJ1-4, with D maybe TRBD1 (5 bases). Per the germline V gene, CDR1 is SGHVS and CDR2 is FQNEAQ. CDR3 length: 14 amino acids. Trimming removed 1 base at V and 5 bases at J, with 8 bases between.

On this clonotype itself: A read error may explain this, as a much larger clone is one base away. The V and J genes are TRBV5-1 and TRBJ1-1, with D possibly TRBD1 on 5 matching bases. CDR1 and CDR2 from the germline V gene are SGHRS and YFSETQ. The CDR3 consists of 14 residues. The V end was cut by 3 bases, the J end by 1 base, with 10 bases between. The CDR3: CASSSTGTNTEAFF. CDR3 bases: TGCGCCAGCAGCTCCACTGGGACGAACACTGAAGCTTTCTTT. The full variable domain, completed using reference TRBV5-1 and TRBJ1-1, is KAGVTQTPRYLIKTRGQQVTLSCSPISGHRSVSWYQQTPGQGLQFLFEYFSETQRNKGNFPGRFSGRQFSNSRSEMNVSTLELGDSALYLCASSSTGTNTEAFFGQGTRLTVV.

The chain couples TRBV7-2 to TRBJ1-6; tentatively, D is TRBD1 (5 bases). Germline CDR1 is SGHTA and CDR2 is FQGNSA. V lost 4 bases and J lost 9, with 25 bases in between. The CDR3 has 18 amino acids. CDR3 in DNA: TGTGCCAGCAGCTGGCGGGGGACTAGCGGGAGTGAGGGTTCACCCCTCCACTTT. It encodes CASSWRGTSGSEGSPLHF.

Worth noting for this clonotype: A much more abundant neighbour one base away suggests this may be a read error. The CDR3, as DNA: TGCGCCAGCAGCCAAGATCTGGGGGTAATAAGCAATCAGCCCCAGCATTTT. Amino acids: CASSQDLGVISNQPQHF. The chain couples TRBV4-1 to TRBJ1-5; D perhaps matches TRBD1 (5 bases). V was clipped by 0 bases and J by 1 base, with 13 bases between them. There are 17 residues in the CDR3. CDR1 and CDR2 from the germline V gene are MGHRA and YSYEKL.

The sample holds many counts of this clonotype. The V call is TRBV7-3, the J call TRBJ2-6, with 10 bases that match TRBD1. CDR3 length: 19 amino acids. With V trimmed by 5 bases and J by 1 base, 11 bases remained unmatched. The germline gives CDR1 SGHTA, CDR2 FQGTGA. Here the CDR3 DNA reads TGTGCCAGCAGCCCGGGGGGTGGGGACAGGGGATCTGGGGCCAACGTCCTGACTTTC. This codes for CASSPGGGDRGSGANVLTF.

The chain combines TRBV20-1 with TRBJ2-3; D gene uncertain. The CDR3 contains 12 residues. V shed 6 bases and J shed 4 bases, with 11 bases lying between them. CDR1 is DFQATT, CDR2 SNEGSKA, per germline (reference sequence). CDR3 bases: TGCAGTGCCATCCGACCACCAGATACGCAGTATTTT. Residues: CSAIRPPDTQYF.

The chain joins TRBV29-1 to TRBJ1-5, with 8 nucleotides matching TRBD1. The CDR3 has 14 amino acids. After removal of 5 bases from V and 11 bases from J, the junction contained 14 bases not matched to a gene. Per germline, CDR1 SQVTM and CDR2 ANQGSEA. The CDR3 DNA sequence: TGCAGCGTTTATCTCATGGACAGGGTAGAGACCCAGCATTTT. It specifies CSVYLMDRVETQHF.

The chain joins TRBV2 to TRBJ2-7; perhaps TRBD2 as D (5 bases). This CDR3 spans 14 amino acids. CDR1 SNHLY and CDR2 FYNNEI come from the germline V gene. The ends were cut back, 6 bases at V and 7 bases at J, with 19 bases in the middle. CDR3 sequence reads: CASRSGTTYNEQYF. The CDR3 DNA sequence: TGTGCCAGCAGGAGCGGAACTACCTACAATGAGCAGTACTTC.

About this clonotype: The junction shows a germline mismatch at one end, possibly a read error. The chain uses TRBV20-1 and TRBJ1-6, with TRBD1 identical over 10 bases. The CDR3 is made up of 14 amino acids. Per germline, CDR1 DFQATT and CDR2 SNEGSKA (reference sequence). The CDR3 sequence: CGARGWTGGSPLHF. CDR3 DNA sequence: TGCGGTGCTAGAGGGTGGACAGGGGGATCACCCCTCCACTTT.

As regards this clonotype: A read error may explain this, as a much larger clone is one base away. The V gene is TRBV2, the J gene TRBJ1-1; D uncertain. This CDR3 has 12 amino acids. Germline lookup yields CDR1 SNHLY and CDR2 FYNNEI. Trimming pared 6 bases from V and 8 bases from J, leaving 13 bases between. CDR3 coding DNA: TGTGCCAGCAGCGGCCACCCTTCGGAAGCTTTCTTT. Residues: CASSGHPSEAFF.

This clonotype was counted ten times or more. This chain uses TRBV27 with TRBJ1-2, with D perhaps matching TRBD1 (5 bases). The germline V and J ends were trimmed by 3 bases and 6 bases, with 14 bases remaining between them. The length of the CDR3 is 14 residues. The germline CDR1 and CDR2 sequences are MNHEY and SMNVEV (reference sequence). As DNA, the CDR3 is TGTGCCAGCAGTTTTGCAGGGAGACTTAATGGCTACACCTTC. Its translation: CASSFAGRLNGYTF.

This clonotype was seen just once. The chain recombines TRBV2 with TRBJ2-7; 10 bases map to TRBD2. Germline CDR1 reads SNHLY; CDR2 reads FYNNEI. CDR3 length equals 12 residues. Germline trimming cut 11 bases from V and 2 bases from J; bases unmatched to any gene: 3. The CDR3 bases are TGTGCCTGTACTAGCGGGGCCTACGAGCAGTACTTC. Protein sequence: CACTSGAYEQYF.

The chain couples TRBV7-2 to TRBJ2-7; 9 bases line up with TRBD2. The tail of the sequence fits TRBJ2-1 better, so the J call may be wrong. Germline CDR1 is SGHTA and CDR2 is FQGNSA. The CDR3 has 16 residues. CDR3 DNA: TGTGCCAGCAGCTTAGTCTTCGGAATAGCGGGAGCTTGGCAGTTCTTC. Its protein is CASSLVFGIAGAWQFF.

This clonotype has a count of ten or more. V is TRBV5-1 and J is TRBJ1-1; 7 bases agree with TRBD1. With V trimmed by 4 bases and J by 3 bases, 9 bases remained unmatched. The CDR3 contains 15 residues. Per germline, CDR1 SGHRS and CDR2 YFSETQ. DNA for the CDR3: TGCGCCAGCAGCAAACCGGGACAGATCGACACTGAAGCTTTCTTT. Translated: CASSKPGQIDTEAFF.